The 23 T cell receptor beta chains listed next were all sequenced from one sample in a study of PD-1 blockade in classical Hodgkin lymphoma. Specified time point: cycle 4 day 1 (C4D1), after six to seven weeks of nivolumab. All trial patients relapsed after autologous stem cell transplantation. This table comes from immunoSEQ multiplex PCR, and its TCRdb copy is limited to in-frame clones, with some not included. The sample includes tens of thousands of clones, 66% of them seen just once. Material: peripheral blood mononuclear cells (PBMCs), obtained before the fourth cycle of nivolumab. Receptors originate from a human donor with classical Hodgkin lymphoma.

The chain links TRBV19 to TRBJ1-5, with 8 bases fitting TRBD1. CDR1 LNHDA and CDR2 SQIVND come from the germline V gene (reference sequence). CDR3 length: 15 amino acids. J was trimmed by 7 bases and V by 0 bases; bases with no gene match: 5. CDR3 DNA sequence: TGTGCCAGTAGTATAGATCCGGACAGGGTACAGCCCCAGCATTTT. Its protein is CASSIDPDRVQPQHF.

The sample holds a few counts of this clone. V usage is TRBV5-1 and J usage is TRBJ2-1; TRBD1 or TRBD2 may be the D gene (5 bases each). Germline loops: CDR1 SGHRS, CDR2 YFSETQ. Between the trimmed V and J ends, which lost 0 bases and 15 bases, there was a span of 13 bases. The CDR3 spans 12 residues. The CDR3 nucleotides are TGCGCCAGCAGCTTGGATGGGGCTGGGGGGTTCTTC. This codes for CASSLDGAGGFF.

This chain connects TRBV19 to TRBJ2-6, with D unresolved. V was pared by 1 base and J by 13 bases, with 14 bases between. The CDR3 spans 14 residues. Per the germline V gene, CDR1 is LNHDA and CDR2 is SQIVND (reference sequence). Written as DNA, the CDR3 is TGTGCCAGTAGTATAGGGCATGAAAAGGGAGTCCTGACTTTC. As protein: CASSIGHEKGVLTF.

This chain links TRBV4-3 with TRBJ1-5; 8 bases map to TRBD1. V was clipped by 1 base and J by 5 bases; unmatched bases: 10. The germline V gene has CDR1 LGHNA and CDR2 YSLEER. The CDR3 is 17 amino acids. CDR3 nucleotide sequence: TGCGCCAGCAGCCAAGTCCCCCCCGCAGGGGGCGATCAGCCCCAGCATTTT. This codes for CASSQVPPAGGDQPQHF.

The V call is TRBV7-8, the J call TRBJ2-7; D may be TRBD2 (5 bases). CDR3 size: 15 residues. V lost 5 bases to trimming and J lost 2 bases, with 16 bases between them. Germline-derived CDR1 and CDR2 are SGHVS and FQNEAQ. The DNA for the CDR3 is TGTGCCAGCAGCCCCGGAGGTCCAGGCGCCTACGAGCAGTACTTC. Translated, it gives CASSPGGPGAYEQYF.

V is TRBV5-1 and J is TRBJ2-7; no clear D. The length of the CDR3 is 11 residues. CDR1 and CDR2 (germline): SGHRS, YFSETQ. The ends were cut back, 4 bases at V and 5 bases at J, with 7 bases in the middle. DNA of the CDR3: TGCGCCAGCAGCGGAAAGAACGAGCAGTACTTC. As protein: CASSGKNEQYF.

CDR3 residues: CASMVVNQPQHF. Written as DNA, the CDR3 is TGTGCCAGCATGGTTGTCAATCAGCCCCAGCATTTT. The rearrangement links TRBV28 to TRBJ1-5; D gene unclear. There are 12 residues in the CDR3. Germline V CDR1 and CDR2: MDHEN, SYDVKM. V dropped 7 bases and J dropped 3 bases, with 7 bases sitting between them.

The CDR3 sequence: CASSVVGVSSQETQYF. The CDR3 DNA follows: TGTGCCAGCAGCGTAGTCGGGGTTTCCTCCCAAGAGACCCAGTACTTC. The V and J genes are TRBV9 and TRBJ2-5; possibly TRBD2 for D (5 bases). The germline V and J ends were trimmed by 0 bases and 1 base, with 13 bases remaining between them. Germline CDR1 is SGDLS and CDR2 is YYNGEE. The CDR3 covers 16 residues.

In this sample, this clone turned up a few times. The chain employs TRBV7-8 and TRBJ1-2, with TRBD1 identical over 9 bases. The CDR3 runs 12 residues. With 5 bases clipped from V and 6 bases from J, the junction kept 1 base outside the gene matches. The germline CDR1 and CDR2 sequences are SGHVS and FQNEAQ. DNA for the CDR3: TGTGCCAGCAGCCGGACAGGGGATGGCTACACCTTC. Translation: CASSRTGDGYTF.

In this sample, this clone turned up a few times. The chain carries TRBV28 and TRBJ1-1; TRBD1 matches at 7 bases. Germline CDR1 MDHEN, CDR2 SYDVKM. CDR3 length: 15 amino acids. Trimming removed 3 bases from V and 0 bases from J; junction bases left unmatched: 4. The CDR3 is CASSFMDRMNTEAFF. The CDR3 DNA follows: TGTGCCAGCAGTTTCATGGACAGGATGAACACTGAAGCTTTCTTT.

The chain couples TRBV7-3 to TRBJ2-1; 8 positions match TRBD1. The germline V gene has CDR1 SGHTA and CDR2 FQGTGA. V dropped 2 bases and J dropped 3; count of bases not matched to a gene: 6. The CDR3 has 16 amino acids. The CDR3 reads CASSLAGTGYYNEQFF. The CDR3 bases are TGTGCCAGCAGCTTAGCCGGGACAGGATACTACAATGAGCAGTTCTTC.

This chain uses TRBV30 with TRBJ1-2, with TRBD1 matching over 7 bases. The germline V gene has CDR1 GTSNPN and CDR2 SVGIG (reference sequence). This CDR3 is 13 amino acids long. Losses at the gene ends were 0 bases for V and 4 bases for J; bases not matched to a gene: 2. The CDR3, as DNA: TGTGCCTGGAGTGTAGGGACAGTCTATGGCTACACCTTC. This encodes CAWSVGTVYGYTF. Combining the CDR3 with reference TRBV30 and TRBJ1-2 gives the whole variable domain SQTIHQWPATLVQPVGSPLSLECTVEGTSNPNLYWYRQAAGRGLQLLFYSVGIGQISSEVPQNLSASRPQDRQFILSSKKLLLSDSGFYLCAWSVGTVYGYTFGSGTRLTVV.

The rearrangement joins TRBV19 to TRBJ1-5; no reliable D call. The V end was cut by 6 bases, the J end by 1 base, with 4 bases between. Germline-derived CDR1 and CDR2 are LNHDA and SQIVND (reference sequence). CDR3 length equals 12 residues. CDR3 protein: CASRSSNQPQHF. Written as DNA, the CDR3 is TGTGCCAGTAGATCAAGCAATCAGCCCCAGCATTTT.

This clone was seen just once. This chain links TRBV5-6 with TRBJ1-3; D gene ambiguous. Trimming removed 4 bases at V and 0 bases at J, with 11 bases between. The length of the CDR3 is 15 residues. Germline V gene lookup returns CDR1 SGHDT and CDR2 YYEEEE. CDR3 sequence reads: CASSLGPGSGNTIYF. In DNA form, the CDR3 reads TGTGCCAGCAGCCTCGGACCTGGCTCTGGAAACACCATATATTTT. The complete variable domain, with remaining parts taken from reference TRBV5-6 and TRBJ1-3, reads DAGVTQSPTHLIKTRGQQVTLRCSPKSGHDTVSWYQQALGQGPQFIFQYYEEEERQRGNFPDRFSGHQFPNYSSELNVNALLLGDSALYLCASSLGPGSGNTIYFGEGSWLTVV.

V is TRBV6-5 and J is TRBJ2-3; unclear D gene. The CDR3 consists of 13 residues. Germline V CDR1 and CDR2: MNHEY, SVGAGI. Trimming took 1 base from V and 4 from J, leaving 6 bases between them. The CDR3 DNA is TGTGCCAGCAGTTACTTGGGTTCAGATACGCAGTATTTT. This gives the protein CASSYLGSDTQYF.

This clone was seen a handful of times. The V call is TRBV5-1, the J call TRBJ1-6, with unresolved D. Trimming cost V 2 bases and J 3 bases, with 9 bases left between them. CDR1 and CDR2 (germline): SGHRS, YFSETQ. CDR3 length: 15 amino acids. CDR3 nucleotide sequence: TGCGCCAGCAGCTTTGGGCAGGACTATAATTCACCCCTCCACTTT. It specifies CASSFGQDYNSPLHF.

The chain links TRBV7-2 to TRBJ2-1; D gene uncertain. Trimming took off 1 base at V and 9 bases at J, with 7 bases between the two ends. The germline CDR1 and CDR2 sequences are SGHTA and FQGNSA. CDR3 length: 12 residues. As DNA, the CDR3 is TGTGCCAGCAGCTTAGATTCCCTTGAGCAGTTCTTC. It codes for CASSLDSLEQFF. The full variable domain, rest sourced from reference TRBV7-2 and TRBJ2-1, is GAGVSQSPSNKVTEKGKDVELRCDPISGHTALYWYRQSLGQGLEFLIYFQGNSAPDKSGLPSDRFSAERTGGSVSTLTIQRTQQEDSAVYLCASSLDSLEQFFGPGTRLTVL.

A single count supports this clone. A junction boundary mismatches the germline segment, possibly from a read error. The chain joins TRBV30 to TRBJ2-7; TRBD1 is a possible D gene (6 bases). This CDR3 spans 11 amino acids. Germline V gene data show CDR1 as GTSNPN and CDR2 as SVGIG (reference sequence). The CDR3, as DNA: TGTGCCTGGAGTGTGACAGGTCGGCAGTGGTTC. Amino acid sequence: CAWSVTGRQWF. Combining the CDR3 with reference TRBV30 and TRBJ2-7 gives the whole variable domain SQTIHQWPATLVQPVGSPLSLECTVEGTSNPNLYWYRQAAGRGLQLLFYSVGIGQISSEVPQNLSASRPQDRQFILSSKKLLLSDSGFYLCAWSVTGRQWFGPGTRLTVT.

This clone was picked up a small number of times. CDR3 coding DNA: TGTGCCAGCAGCTCCCTACAGGGGGTGGAGACCCAGTACTTC. Translation: CASSSLQGVETQYF. V gene TRBV7-6 combines with J gene TRBJ2-5; 8 bases map to TRBD1. Germline CDR1 and CDR2: SGHVS and FNYEAQ. The V and J ends lost 4 bases and 5 bases, in that order; junction bases with no gene match: 6. This CDR3 is built from 14 residues.

Here the CDR3 reads CASSRTGTYEQYF. The CDR3 coding sequence is TGTGCCAGCAGCCGGACAGGCACCTACGAGCAGTACTTC. This chain links TRBV5-4 with TRBJ2-7; 7 nucleotides match TRBD1. Per germline, CDR1 SGHNT and CDR2 YYREEE (reference sequence). The CDR3 is 13 residues long. V lost 4 bases and J lost 2; bases outside the gene matches: 3.

This clone showed up just once. This chain uses TRBV7-9 with TRBJ2-7; 8 positions agree with TRBD1. The CDR3 covers 14 residues. Trimming took 5 bases from V and 2 from J; bases not matched to a gene: 5. Germline V gene lookup returns CDR1 SEHNR and CDR2 FQNEAQ (reference sequence). Here the CDR3 reads CASSARDRTYEQYF. DNA for the CDR3: TGTGCCAGCAGCGCCCGGGACAGGACCTACGAGCAGTACTTC.

V and J are TRBV6-6 and TRBJ2-3; no reliable D call. Germline loops: CDR1 MNHNY, CDR2 SVGAGI (reference sequence). The CDR3 is 13 residues long. V lost 2 bases to trimming and J lost 9 bases, with 12 bases between them. CDR3 coding DNA: TGTGCCAGCAGTTACACTGTGGCGAACACGCAGTATTTT. It translates to CASSYTVANTQYF.

V gene TRBV28 combines with J gene TRBJ1-3, with 8 bases lining up with TRBD1. Germline V gene data show CDR1 as MDHEN and CDR2 as SYDVKM. With V trimmed by 3 bases and J by 0 bases, 1 base remained unmatched. CDR3 length: 15 residues. The CDR3 nucleotides read TGTGCCAGCAGTTTGGACAGGGCCTCTGGAAACACCATATATTTT. Encoded protein: CASSLDRASGNTIYF.